This is a list of T cell receptor beta chains from one sample in a study of T cell responses to AZD1222 COVID-19 vaccine. Profiled with immunoSEQ multiplex PCR; TCRdb holds only in-frame clones, not every one. This repertoire shows about 160,000 clones, 89% found once; its top ten account for 4.5% to 6.5%. Here the sequenced sample was peripheral blood, taken on day 0 of AZD1222 vaccination. These receptors all come from an adult in good health. The CDR3 runs from the conserved cysteine through the conserved F or W. D genes are given only for firm matches. For some rows the clone size is stated as once, few or many, or as a class when expanded; others skip it.

once | TRBJ2-2 | TRBV5-5 | NA | TGTGCCAGCAGCGTGAGGGTGGGCATTCAGAACGGGGAGCTGTTTTTT | CASSVRVGIQNGELFF
NA | TRBJ2-2 | TRBV2 | TRBD2 | TGTGCCAGTCTGGGACTAGAAGCCGGGGAGCTGTTTTTT | CASLGLEAGELFF
NA | TRBJ1-6 | TRBV5-4 | TRBD1 | TGTGCCAGCAGCTTACAACAGGGGGCGCTTTCACCCCTCCACTTT | CASSLQQGALSPLHF
NA | TRBJ1-5 | TRBV7-9 | TRBD1 | TGTGCCAGCAGCCTAGGGACAGGGAAGGTTAATCAGCCCCAGCATTTT | CASSLGTGKVNQPQHF
few | TRBJ2-1 | TRBV28 | NA | TGTGCCAGCACCTTCGGGTCGGACGGCTCCTACAATGAGCAGTTCTTC | CASTFGSDGSYNEQFF
NA | TRBJ2-7 | TRBV19 | TRBD1 | TGTGCCAGTAGTAAATGGGGACAGTTATACGAGCAGTACTTC | CASSKWGQLYEQYF
NA | TRBJ2-7 | TRBV4-2 | NA | TGTGCCAGCAGCCAAGGACGGCAGGGGTACGAGCAGTACTTC | CASSQGRQGYEQYF
NA | TRBJ1-6 | TRBV7-9 | NA | TGTGCGACTCACGGGGGGGCAGGTAATTCACCCCTCCACTTT | CATHGGAGNSPLHF
NA | TRBJ1-5 | TRBV18 | NA | TGTGCCAGCTCACCTCGGGGGGAACATCAGCCCCAGCATTTT | CASSPRGEHQPQHF
NA | TRBJ1-2 | TRBV6-5 | NA | TGTGCCAGCAGTACAGGGTACGGCTACACCTTC | CASSTGYGYTF
NA | TRBJ2-5 | TRBV9 | NA | TGTGCCAGCAGCGAGGGGACTCCTCCTAAGACCCAGTACTTC | CASSEGTPPKTQYF
NA | TRBJ1-3 | TRBV27 | NA | TGTGCCAGCAGTTTAGACTACTCTGGAAACACCATATATTTT | CASSLDYSGNTIYF
once | TRBJ1-1 | TRBV6-5 | NA | TGTGCCAGCAGTTACCAGTCAGGGCTTCGTGAAGCTTTCTTT | CASSYQSGLREAFF
NA | TRBJ2-2 | TRBV9 | NA | TGTGCCAGCAGCGCCCGATTAGGGCTCACCGGGGAGCTGTTTTTT | CASSARLGLTGELFF
once | TRBJ2-1 | TRBV11-2 | TRBD2 | TGTGCCAGCAGCTTAAGTTCTAGCGGATACAATGAGCAGTTCTTC | CASSLSSSGYNEQFF
NA | TRBJ2-1 | TRBV18 | TRBD2 | TGTGCCAGCTCACCGCTACTAGCGGGAGGTGGCGATGAGCAGTTCTTC | CASSPLLAGGGDEQFF
NA | TRBJ2-6 | TRBV7-3 | NA | TGTGCCAGCAGCTACACCCGCTCTGGGGCCAACGTCCTGACTTTC | CASSYTRSGANVLTF
NA | TRBJ1-3 | TRBV6-2/TRBV6-3 | NA | TGTGCCAGCAGTTACTCGTCGGCGACCTCTGGAAACACCATATATTTT | CASSYSSATSGNTIYF
once | TRBJ2-3 | TRBV28 | TRBD2 | TGTGCCAGCAGTTCTAGCGGGTCTAGCACAGATACGCAGTATTTT | CASSSSGSSTDTQYF
NA | TRBJ1-4 | TRBV28 | TRBD1 | TGTGCCATCGCGGACAGGGGTCCTCAAAAACTGTTTTTT | CAIADRGPQKLFF
once | TRBJ2-7 | TRBV28 | NA | TGTGCCAGCAGTCACTACGAGCAGTACTTC | CASSHYEQYF
NA | TRBJ1-2 | TRBV19 | NA | TGTGCCAGTAGTGCGGCCAGCACTTATGGCTACACCTTC | CASSAASTYGYTF
NA | TRBJ1-2 | TRBV28 | TRBD1 | TGTGCCAGCATAGAACAGGGGTTTTATGGCTACACCTTC | CASIEQGFYGYTF